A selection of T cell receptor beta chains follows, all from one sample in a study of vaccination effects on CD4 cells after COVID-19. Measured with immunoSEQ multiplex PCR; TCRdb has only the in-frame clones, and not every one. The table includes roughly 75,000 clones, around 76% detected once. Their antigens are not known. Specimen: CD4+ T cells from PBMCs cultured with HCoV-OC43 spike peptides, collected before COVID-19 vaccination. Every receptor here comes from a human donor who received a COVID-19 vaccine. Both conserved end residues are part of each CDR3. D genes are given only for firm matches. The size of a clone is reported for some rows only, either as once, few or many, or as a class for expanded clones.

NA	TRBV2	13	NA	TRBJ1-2	CASSETAYYGYTF	TGTGCCAGCAGTGAAACAGCTTACTATGGCTACACCTTC
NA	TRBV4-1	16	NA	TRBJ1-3	CASSQESRAGGNTIYF	TGCGCCAGCAGCCAAGAATCGAGGGCAGGTGGAAACACCATATATTTT
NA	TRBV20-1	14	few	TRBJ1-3	CSASRGAAGNTIYF	TGCAGTGCTAGTAGGGGCGCCGCTGGAAACACCATATATTTT
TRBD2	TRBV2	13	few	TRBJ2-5	CASEREQVETQYF	TGTGCCAGCGAGCGGGAACAGGTAGAGACCCAGTACTTC
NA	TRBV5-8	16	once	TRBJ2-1	CASSPRDFSSYNEQFF	TGTGCCAGCAGCCCCAGGGACTTTAGCTCCTACAATGAGCAGTTCTTC
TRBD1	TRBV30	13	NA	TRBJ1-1	CAWSPNHRGQAFF	TGTGCCTGGAGTCCAAACCACAGGGGACAAGCTTTCTTT
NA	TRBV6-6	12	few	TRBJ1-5	CASRGADQPQHF	TGTGCCAGCAGGGGGGCGGATCAGCCCCAGCATTTT
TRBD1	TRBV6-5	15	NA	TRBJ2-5	CASSRDRDSQETQYF	TGTGCCAGCAGCCGTGACCGGGACAGCCAAGAGACCCAGTACTTC
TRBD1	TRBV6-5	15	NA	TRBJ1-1	CASSIGVQGDTEAFF	TGTGCCAGCAGTATCGGGGTTCAGGGGGACACTGAAGCTTTCTTT
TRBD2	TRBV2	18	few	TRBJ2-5	CASSVRLGTSGGSETQYF	TGTGCCAGCAGTGTTAGGCTTGGGACTAGCGGGGGGTCAGAGACCCAGTACTTC
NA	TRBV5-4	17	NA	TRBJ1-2	CASSLGLGQLLNYGYTF	TGTGCCAGCAGCTTGGGCCTTGGACAGCTACTAAACTATGGCTACACCTTC
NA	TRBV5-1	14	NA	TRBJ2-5	CASSLASSRETQYF	TGCGCCAGCAGCTTGGCCTCTAGCAGAGAGACCCAGTACTTC
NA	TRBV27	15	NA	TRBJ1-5	CASRPDRSPAQPQHF	TGTGCCAGCAGACCCGACAGGAGTCCAGCCCAGCCCCAGCATTTT
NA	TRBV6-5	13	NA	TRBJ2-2	CAGRTGRVGELFF	TGTGCCGGTCGGACAGGGAGGGTCGGGGAGCTGTTTTTT
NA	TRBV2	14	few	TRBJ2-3	CASSDDRTQDTQYF	TGTGCCAGCAGTGACGACAGGACCCAAGATACGCAGTATTTT
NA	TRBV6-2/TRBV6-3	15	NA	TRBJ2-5	CASSFRPGTQETQYF	TGTGCCAGCAGTTTCCGTCCGGGGACTCAAGAGACCCAGTACTTC
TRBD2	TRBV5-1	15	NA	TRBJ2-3	CASNGGGLSTDTQYF	TGCGCCAGCAATGGGGGGGGACTTAGCACAGATACGCAGTATTTT
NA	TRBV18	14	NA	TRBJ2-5	CASSRTAIQETQYF	TGTGCCAGCTCTCGGACAGCCATCCAAGAGACCCAGTACTTC
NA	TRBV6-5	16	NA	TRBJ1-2	CASSYSMQGNSYGYTF	TGTGCCAGCAGTTACTCGATGCAGGGGAATAGCTATGGCTACACCTTC
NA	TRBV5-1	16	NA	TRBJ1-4	CASSGTGASTNEKLFF	TGCGCCAGCAGCGGAACAGGAGCCAGCACTAATGAAAAACTGTTTTTT
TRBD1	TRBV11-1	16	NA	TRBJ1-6	CASSARTGGAYSPLHF	TGTGCCAGCAGCGCCCGGACAGGGGGCGCATATTCACCCCTCCACTTT
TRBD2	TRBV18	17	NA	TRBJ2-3	CASSPPGLAGATDTQYF	TGTGCCAGCTCACCACCCGGACTAGCGGGAGCCACAGATACGCAGTATTTT
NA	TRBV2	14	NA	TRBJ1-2	CASLVDSSNYGYTF	TGTGCCAGCCTGGTGGACAGCTCTAACTATGGCTACACCTTC
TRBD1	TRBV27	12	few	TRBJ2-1	CASTQTGTEQFF	TGTGCCAGCACCCAGACAGGGACTGAGCAGTTCTTC
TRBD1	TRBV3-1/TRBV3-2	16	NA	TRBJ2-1	CASSPRTGGIGNEQFF	TGTGCCAGCAGCCCCCGGACAGGGGGTATCGGCAATGAGCAGTTCTTC
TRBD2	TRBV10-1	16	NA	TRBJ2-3	CASSESSGGAADTQYF	TGCGCCAGCAGTGAGTCCAGCGGGGGGGCCGCAGATACGCAGTATTTT
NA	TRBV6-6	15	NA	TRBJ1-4	CASSKGGATNEKLFF	TGTGCCAGCAGTAAAGGCGGGGCAACTAATGAAAAACTGTTTTTT
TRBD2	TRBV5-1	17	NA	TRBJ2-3	CASSLVSSGGHTDTQYF	TGCGCCAGCAGCTTGGTTTCCTCGGGGGGGCATACAGATACGCAGTATTTT
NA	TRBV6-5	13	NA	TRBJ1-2	CASSTGQNRGYTF	TGTGCCAGCAGTACCGGACAGAATAGGGGCTACACCTTC
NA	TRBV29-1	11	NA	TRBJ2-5	CSVDGFGTQYF	TGCAGCGTTGATGGATTTGGGACCCAGTACTTC
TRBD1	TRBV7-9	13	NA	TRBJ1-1	CASSPLQGAGAFF	TGTGCCAGCAGCCCCTTACAGGGGGCTGGAGCTTTCTTT
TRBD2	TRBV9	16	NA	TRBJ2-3	CASSARLAASTDTQYF	TGTGCCAGCAGCGCCCGTCTAGCGGCCAGCACAGATACGCAGTATTTT
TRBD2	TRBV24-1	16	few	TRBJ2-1	CATSDPTSRNYNEQFF	TGTGCCACCAGTGACCCGACTAGCCGAAACTACAATGAGCAGTTCTTC
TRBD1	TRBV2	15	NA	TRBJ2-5	CASTTGTGVVGTQYF	TGTGCCAGCACCACCGGGACAGGGGTCGTGGGGACCCAGTACTTC
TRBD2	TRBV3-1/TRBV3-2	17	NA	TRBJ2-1	CASSQDISGGARDEQFF	TGTGCCAGCAGCCAAGATATTAGCGGGGGGGCCAGAGATGAGCAGTTCTTC
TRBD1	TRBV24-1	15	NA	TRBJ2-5	CATSEATGEQETQYF	TGTGCCACCAGTGAGGCGACAGGGGAGCAAGAGACCCAGTACTTC
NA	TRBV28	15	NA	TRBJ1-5	CASSSTPGSNQPQHF	TGTGCCAGCAGTTCGACACCCGGGAGCAATCAGCCCCAGCATTTT
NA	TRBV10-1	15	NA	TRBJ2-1	CASSEQLGSYNEQFF	TGCGCCAGCAGTGAGCAACTGGGCTCCTACAATGAGCAGTTCTTC
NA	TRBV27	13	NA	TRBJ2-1	CASNPQGGREQFF	TGTGCCAGCAACCCACAGGGGGGGCGGGAGCAGTTCTTC
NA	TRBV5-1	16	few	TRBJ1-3	CASSGGGQASGNTIYF	TGCGCCAGCAGCGGGGGGGGACAAGCCTCTGGAAACACCATATATTTT
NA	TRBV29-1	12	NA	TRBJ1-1	CSVEGVNTEAFF	TGCAGCGTTGAAGGGGTGAACACTGAAGCTTTCTTT
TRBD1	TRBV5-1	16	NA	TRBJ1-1	CASSLTTGVVNTEAFF	TGCGCCAGCAGCTTGACGACAGGGGTGGTGAACACTGAAGCTTTCTTT
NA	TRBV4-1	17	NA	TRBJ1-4	CASSQDRQGVSNEKLFF	TGCGCCAGCAGCCAAGATAGGCAGGGCGTATCTAATGAAAAACTGTTTTTT
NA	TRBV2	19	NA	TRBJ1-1	CASSEALRFGGLGNTEAFF	TGTGCCAGCAGTGAAGCGCTAAGGTTCGGGGGATTAGGGAACACTGAAGCTTTCTTT
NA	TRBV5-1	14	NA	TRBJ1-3	CASSPGRGGNTIYF	TGCGCCAGCAGCCCGGGGCGAGGAGGAAACACCATATATTTT
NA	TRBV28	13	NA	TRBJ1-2	CASRGTSNYGYTF	TGTGCCAGCAGAGGGACCTCTAACTATGGCTACACCTTC
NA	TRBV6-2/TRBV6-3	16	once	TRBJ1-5	CASSYSSRGGNQPQHF	TGTGCCAGCAGTTACTCGAGCCGGGGAGGAAATCAGCCCCAGCATTTT
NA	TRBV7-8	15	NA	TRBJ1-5	CASSFFGWSNQPQHF	TGTGCCAGCAGCTTCTTTGGGTGGAGCAATCAGCCCCAGCATTTT
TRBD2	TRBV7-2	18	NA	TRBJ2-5	CASSLVFSGGGAVETQYF	TGTGCCAGCAGCTTAGTCTTTAGTGGCGGGGGGGCCGTAGAGACCCAGTACTTC
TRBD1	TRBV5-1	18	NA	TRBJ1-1	CASSRSDRVPPMNTEAFF	TGCGCCAGCAGCCGATCGGACAGGGTCCCCCCAATGAACACTGAAGCTTTCTTT
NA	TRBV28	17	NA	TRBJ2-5	CASSLWATTGRQETQYF	TGTGCCAGCAGTTTATGGGCGACTACTGGCCGACAAGAGACCCAGTACTTC
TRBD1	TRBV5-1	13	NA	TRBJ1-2	CASNLGQGSGYTF	TGCGCCAGCAACCTGGGACAGGGCAGTGGCTACACCTTC
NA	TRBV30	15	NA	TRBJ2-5	CAWRVRGAPEETQYF	TGTGCCTGGAGGGTCAGAGGGGCCCCGGAGGAGACCCAGTACTTC
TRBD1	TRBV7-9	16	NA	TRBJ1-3	CASSPGQGVSGNTIYF	TGTGCCAGCAGCCCCGGACAGGGGGTTTCTGGAAACACCATATATTTT
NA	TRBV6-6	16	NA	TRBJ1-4	CASSYSVQSTNEKLFF	TGTGCCAGCAGTTACTCGGTCCAGTCAACTAATGAAAAACTGTTTTTT
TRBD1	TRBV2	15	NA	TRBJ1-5	CASSERGQNNQPQHF	TGTGCCAGCAGTGAAAGGGGACAGAATAATCAGCCCCAGCATTTT
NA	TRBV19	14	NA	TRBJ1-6	CASRPVSYNSPLHF	TGTGCCAGTAGACCTGTCTCCTATAATTCACCCCTCCACTTT
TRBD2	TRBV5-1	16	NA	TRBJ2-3	CASSLDLGGGADTQYF	TGCGCCAGCAGCTTGGATTTAGGCGGGGGGGCGGATACGCAGTATTTT